The rows below give T cell receptor beta chains drawn from one sample of a study of human T cells and chemical hapten exposure. TCRdb re-called the RACE reads with MiXCR, one entry per CDR3 protein. Of under 300,000 distinct CDR3 sequences listed, over 8% are singletons. The material was whole blood, obtained in connection with sensitization to the hapten diphenylcyclopropenone (DPC). Receptors were obtained from a woman aged 40 to 50 with alopecia areata. Some clones in this sample may be carry-over from other donors' samples. The CDR3 runs from the conserved cysteine through the conserved F or W. Fields, in order: clone size, V gene, J gene, D gene, CDR3 protein, CDR3 DNA. The D gene is left open where the match is weak. Clone size is not always given. Where it is, it says once, few, many or a class for expanded clones.

clone_size: .; v_call: TRBV28; j_call: TRBJ2-7; d_call: TRBD1; cdr3_aa: CASRSPGQGYEQYF; cdr3_nt: TGTGCCAGCAGATCCCCGGGACAGGGCTACGAGCAGTACTTC
clone_size: .; v_call: TRBV6-5; j_call: TRBJ2-7; d_call: TRBD2; cdr3_aa: CASSYGTSGSRYEQYF; cdr3_nt: TGTGCCAGCAGTTACGGGACTAGCGGGAGTAGGTACGAGCAGTACTTC
clone_size: many; v_call: TRBV28; j_call: TRBJ2-1; d_call: .; cdr3_aa: CASAGTYNEQFF; cdr3_nt: TGTGCCAGCGCTGGGACCTACAATGAGCAGTTCTTC
clone_size: many; v_call: TRBV7-2; j_call: TRBJ2-2; d_call: .; cdr3_aa: CASSFTGTSTGELFF; cdr3_nt: TGTGCCAGCAGCTTTACCGGGACTTCCACCGGGGAGCTGTTTTTT
clone_size: .; v_call: TRBV5-6; j_call: TRBJ2-5; d_call: .; cdr3_aa: CASSPYVQETQYF; cdr3_nt: TGTGCCAGCAGCCCCTATGTCCAAGAGACCCAGTACTTC
clone_size: .; v_call: TRBV7-8; j_call: TRBJ2-2; d_call: TRBD2; cdr3_aa: CASTTLAANTGELFF; cdr3_nt: TGTGCCAGCACCACCCTAGCGGCGAACACCGGGGAGCTGTTTTTT
clone_size: .; v_call: TRBV7-2; j_call: TRBJ1-5; d_call: .; cdr3_aa: CASSFDALAPQPQHF; cdr3_nt: TGTGCCAGCAGCTTCGATGCACTCGCCCCTCAGCCCCAGCATTTT
clone_size: many; v_call: TRBV29-1; j_call: TRBJ1-4; d_call: .; cdr3_aa: CSAGGTNEKLFF; cdr3_nt: TGCAGCGCCGGGGGGACTAATGAAAAACTGTTTTTT
clone_size: .; v_call: TRBV20-1; j_call: TRBJ2-3; d_call: .; cdr3_aa: CSARAEWTHTDTQYF; cdr3_nt: TGCAGTGCTAGAGCGGAGTGGACACACACAGATACGCAGTATTTT
clone_size: few; v_call: TRBV20-1; j_call: TRBJ2-7; d_call: TRBD1; cdr3_aa: CSARGVIPGQGYHEQYF; cdr3_nt: TGCAGTGCTAGAGGAGTGATACCGGGACAGGGTTACCACGAGCAGTACTTC
clone_size: .; v_call: TRBV9; j_call: TRBJ1-2; d_call: TRBD1; cdr3_aa: CASSVAPKDRGRDGYTF; cdr3_nt: TGTGCCAGCAGCGTCGCTCCAAAGGACAGGGGGCGCGATGGCTACACCTTC
clone_size: many; v_call: TRBV6-5; j_call: TRBJ1-1; d_call: .; cdr3_aa: CASRRTQKNTEAFF; cdr3_nt: TGTGCCAGCAGACGAACACAGAAGAACACTGAAGCTTTCTTT
clone_size: .; v_call: TRBV7-9; j_call: TRBJ1-4; d_call: .; cdr3_aa: CASSSVPPDEGEKLFF; cdr3_nt: TGTGCCAGCAGCTCCGTCCCTCCCGATGAAGGTGAAAAACTGTTTTTT
clone_size: .; v_call: TRBV7-3; j_call: TRBJ1-1; d_call: .; cdr3_aa: CASSPTMNTEAFF; cdr3_nt: TGTGCCAGCAGCCCTACCATGAACACTGAAGCTTTCTTT
clone_size: few; v_call: TRBV6-5; j_call: TRBJ2-1; d_call: .; cdr3_aa: CASSYNPGVAEQFF; cdr3_nt: TGTGCCAGCAGTTACAACCCGGGTGTGGCTGAGCAGTTCTTC
clone_size: few; v_call: TRBV6-2/TRBV6-3; j_call: TRBJ2-5; d_call: TRBD1; cdr3_aa: CASRGTGTGGNQYF; cdr3_nt: TGTGCCAGCAGGGGTACCGGGACAGGGGGAAACCAGTACTTC
clone_size: .; v_call: TRBV5-1; j_call: TRBJ1-2; d_call: TRBD1; cdr3_aa: CASSFQGGQGYTF; cdr3_nt: TGCGCCAGCAGCTTCCAAGGGGGACAGGGCTACACCTTC
clone_size: many; v_call: TRBV7-6; j_call: TRBJ2-3; d_call: .; cdr3_aa: CASSLAPSSDTQYF; cdr3_nt: TGTGCCAGCAGCTTAGCTCCTAGCTCAGATACGCAGTATTTT
clone_size: .; v_call: TRBV7-9; j_call: TRBJ1-6; d_call: .; cdr3_aa: CASSPAPTGTSYNSPLHF; cdr3_nt: TGTGCCAGCAGCCCCGCCCCGACAGGAACGTCCTATAATTCACCCCTCCACTTT
clone_size: .; v_call: TRBV20-1; j_call: TRBJ2-1; d_call: .; cdr3_aa: CSARDRVTYNEQFF; cdr3_nt: TGCAGTGCTAGAGATCGAGTCACCTACAATGAGCAGTTCTTC
clone_size: few; v_call: TRBV24-1; j_call: TRBJ2-1; d_call: .; cdr3_aa: CATSDIQGGSYNEQFF; cdr3_nt: TGTGCCACCAGTGACATACAGGGAGGGTCCTACAATGAGCAGTTCTTC
clone_size: many; v_call: TRBV21-1; j_call: TRBJ1-5; d_call: .; cdr3_aa: CANTGQRTLSNQPQHF; cdr3_nt: TGTGCCAACACGGGACAGCGAACCCTGAGCAATCAGCCCCAGCATTTT
clone_size: few; v_call: TRBV12-3/TRBV12-4; j_call: TRBJ1-2; d_call: TRBD1; cdr3_aa: CASSATGTGGDYGYTF; cdr3_nt: TGTGCCAGCAGTGCTACCGGGACAGGGGGCGACTATGGCTACACCTTC
clone_size: few; v_call: TRBV5-1; j_call: TRBJ2-2; d_call: TRBD1; cdr3_aa: CASSLRTGNTGELFF; cdr3_nt: TGCGCCAGCAGCTTGAGGACAGGGAACACCGGGGAGCTGTTTTTT
clone_size: medium-sized; v_call: TRBV28; j_call: TRBJ1-2; d_call: TRBD1; cdr3_aa: CASRGTGGAGGYTF; cdr3_nt: TGTGCCAGCAGAGGGACAGGGGGCGCAGGCGGCTACACCTTC
clone_size: few; v_call: TRBV6-5; j_call: TRBJ2-1; d_call: .; cdr3_aa: CASSYGHLRYEQFF; cdr3_nt: TGTGCCAGCAGCTACGGCCACCTCCGCTATGAGCAGTTCTTC
clone_size: few; v_call: TRBV2; j_call: TRBJ1-6; d_call: .; cdr3_aa: CASLGGPGAPPNSPLHF; cdr3_nt: TGTGCCAGCCTCGGGGGGCCGGGGGCGCCCCCTAATTCACCCCTCCACTTT
clone_size: .; v_call: TRBV6-5; j_call: TRBJ2-7; d_call: TRBD1; cdr3_aa: CASSSGLTGGLYF; cdr3_nt: TGTGCCAGCAGTTCGGGACTGACAGGGGGCCTGTACTTC
clone_size: few; v_call: TRBV28; j_call: TRBJ2-7; d_call: .; cdr3_aa: CASTVGPITDSYEQYF; cdr3_nt: TGTGCCAGCACGGTGGGGCCCATCACCGATTCCTACGAGCAGTACTTC
clone_size: few; v_call: TRBV18; j_call: TRBJ2-5; d_call: .; cdr3_aa: CASSPLDRTVVETQYF; cdr3_nt: TGTGCCAGCTCACCACTGGATAGGACGGTGGTAGAGACCCAGTACTTC
clone_size: few; v_call: TRBV7-9; j_call: TRBJ2-3; d_call: .; cdr3_aa: CASSPQGGHTDTQYF; cdr3_nt: TGTGCCAGCAGCCCGCAGGGGGGGCACACAGATACGCAGTATTTT
clone_size: .; v_call: TRBV3-1; j_call: TRBJ1-2; d_call: .; cdr3_aa: CASSQYSSAGNYGYTF; cdr3_nt: TGTGCCAGCAGCCAATATTCCTCCGCCGGGAACTATGGCTACACCTTC
clone_size: many; v_call: TRBV20-1; j_call: TRBJ2-3; d_call: .; cdr3_aa: CSAPLTGEDTQYF; cdr3_nt: TGCAGTGCCCCCTTGACGGGAGAAGATACGCAGTATTTT
clone_size: few; v_call: TRBV7-2; j_call: TRBJ2-5; d_call: .; cdr3_aa: CASSFGSKETQYF; cdr3_nt: TGTGCCAGCAGCTTCGGGAGCAAAGAGACCCAGTACTTC
clone_size: .; v_call: TRBV27; j_call: TRBJ2-7; d_call: .; cdr3_aa: CASSPYSPWIGNEQYF; cdr3_nt: TGTGCCAGCAGTCCCTACTCACCGTGGATTGGCAACGAGCAGTACTTC
clone_size: .; v_call: TRBV6-5; j_call: TRBJ2-7; d_call: .; cdr3_aa: CASSSPRGNEQYF; cdr3_nt: TGTGCCAGCAGTTCCCCCCGAGGGAACGAGCAGTACTTC
clone_size: few; v_call: TRBV29-1; j_call: TRBJ1-1; d_call: TRBD1; cdr3_aa: CSVVQGGTEAFF; cdr3_nt: TGCAGCGTTGTTCAGGGGGGCACTGAAGCTTTCTTT
clone_size: .; v_call: TRBV7-2; j_call: TRBJ2-3; d_call: .; cdr3_aa: CASLLRGTDTQYF; cdr3_nt: TGTGCCAGTCTTCTCCGAGGCACAGATACGCAGTATTTT
clone_size: .; v_call: TRBV12-3/TRBV12-4; j_call: TRBJ2-4; d_call: .; cdr3_aa: CASSSNTGFKNIQYF; cdr3_nt: TGTGCCAGCAGTTCCAATACAGGCTTCAAAAACATTCAGTACTTC
clone_size: .; v_call: TRBV24-1; j_call: TRBJ2-7; d_call: .; cdr3_aa: CATSDARGQYF; cdr3_nt: TGTGCCACCAGTGATGCCCGGGGGCAGTACTTC
clone_size: few; v_call: TRBV2; j_call: TRBJ2-3; d_call: TRBD2; cdr3_aa: CASRGILAGGRDTQYF; cdr3_nt: TGTGCCAGCAGAGGAATCCTAGCGGGAGGGCGAGATACGCAGTATTTT
clone_size: many; v_call: TRBV7-2; j_call: TRBJ1-2; d_call: TRBD1; cdr3_aa: CASSLGQDPYGYTF; cdr3_nt: TGTGCCAGCAGCCTAGGACAGGATCCATATGGCTACACCTTC
clone_size: few; v_call: TRBV11-2; j_call: TRBJ1-1; d_call: TRBD1; cdr3_aa: CASSSRQGGTEAFF; cdr3_nt: TGTGCCAGCAGCTCAAGACAGGGTGGGACTGAAGCTTTCTTT
clone_size: .; v_call: TRBV6-1; j_call: TRBJ1-6; d_call: TRBD1; cdr3_aa: CASSELDRGNSPLHF; cdr3_nt: TGTGCCAGCAGTGAATTGGACAGGGGAAATTCACCCCTCCACTTT
clone_size: many; v_call: TRBV29-1; j_call: TRBJ2-3; d_call: .; cdr3_aa: CSVVSLTDTQYF; cdr3_nt: TGCAGCGTAGTTTCACTCACAGATACGCAGTATTTT
clone_size: few; v_call: TRBV29-1; j_call: TRBJ2-1; d_call: .; cdr3_aa: CSVTDGEQFF; cdr3_nt: TGCAGCGTGACTGACGGTGAGCAGTTCTTC
clone_size: many; v_call: TRBV11-2; j_call: TRBJ1-3; d_call: .; cdr3_aa: CASSPTLSGNTIYF; cdr3_nt: TGTGCCAGCAGCCCCACTCTCTCTGGAAACACCATATATTTT
clone_size: many; v_call: TRBV4-2; j_call: TRBJ2-1; d_call: .; cdr3_aa: CASSQDRTDKFF; cdr3_nt: TGTGCCAGCAGCCAAGATCGGACAGATAAGTTCTTC
clone_size: few; v_call: TRBV6-5; j_call: TRBJ1-1; d_call: TRBD1; cdr3_aa: CASGTGTAMNTEAFF; cdr3_nt: TGTGCCAGCGGGACCGGGACAGCAATGAACACTGAAGCTTTCTTT
clone_size: .; v_call: TRBV4-2; j_call: TRBJ2-7; d_call: .; cdr3_aa: CASSQDASRDYEQYF; cdr3_nt: TGTGCCAGCAGCCAAGATGCTAGCAGAGACTACGAGCAGTACTTC
clone_size: .; v_call: TRBV7-9; j_call: TRBJ1-2; d_call: TRBD1; cdr3_aa: CASSLAELTGGHTF; cdr3_nt: TGTGCCAGCAGCTTAGCCGAACTGACAGGGGGCCACACCTTC
clone_size: .; v_call: TRBV6-4; j_call: TRBJ2-1; d_call: TRBD2; cdr3_aa: CASSDSGEREIHEQFF; cdr3_nt: TGTGCCAGCAGTGACAGCGGCGAGCGGGAGATCCATGAGCAGTTCTTC
clone_size: .; v_call: TRBV4-1; j_call: TRBJ1-5; d_call: .; cdr3_aa: CASSQEQGSQPQHF; cdr3_nt: TGCGCCAGCAGCCAAGAGCAGGGTAGTCAGCCCCAGCATTTT
clone_size: few; v_call: TRBV3-1; j_call: TRBJ1-2; d_call: TRBD1; cdr3_aa: CASRQMGQDGYTF; cdr3_nt: TGTGCCAGCAGACAAATGGGACAGGATGGCTACACCTTC